These T cell receptor beta chains were read from a single sample in a study of blood T cell repertoires in COVID-19. The protocol was immunoSEQ multiplex PCR, while the TCRdb copy is restricted to in-frame clones and leaves out a portion. The sample records 98,000 or so clones, approximately 87% being singletons. Sequencing input: peripheral blood. These receptors came from a man in his fifties or sixties with acute or convalescent COVID-19. Each CDR3 is given with its conserved first and last residue. A D gene is named only where the DNA matches it firmly. Clone size is given for some rows only: seen once, a few or many times, or a class if the clone is expanded.

v_call	clone_size	d_call	j_call	cdr3_nt	cdr3_aa
TRBV2	-	TRBD1	TRBJ1-2	TGTGCCGGTAAAGGGGACAGAGATGGCTACACCTTC	CAGKGDRDGYTF
TRBV3-1/TRBV3-2	-	-	TRBJ1-2	TGTGCCAGCAGCCATGGGACAACTAACTATGGCTACACCTTC	CASSHGTTNYGYTF
TRBV9	-	TRBD1	TRBJ2-1	TGTGCCAGCAGCTTACCCCGGACAGGGTACAATGAGCAGTTCTTC	CASSLPRTGYNEQFF
TRBV7-9	-	TRBD1	TRBJ2-5	TGTGCCAGCAGCTTGGGACAGGGGGCGCAAGAGACCCAGTACTTC	CASSLGQGAQETQYF
TRBV19	-	-	TRBJ1-5	TGTGCCAGTGGGGGGACCGCAATTGCCAATCAGCCCCAGCATTTT	CASGGTAIANQPQHF
TRBV28	-	TRBD2	TRBJ2-7	TGTGCCAGCAGCAAGACTAGCGGCCTCTCCTACGAGCAGTACTTC	CASSKTSGLSYEQYF
TRBV13	-	TRBD2	TRBJ2-5	TGTGCCAGCAGCACTAACCGACTAGCGGGAGGGCAGGAGACCCAGTACTTC	CASSTNRLAGGQETQYF
TRBV3-1/TRBV3-2	-	TRBD2	TRBJ2-7	TGTGCCAGCAGCCAGGGACTAGCCTTTTACGAGCAGTACTTC	CASSQGLAFYEQYF
TRBV5-1	-	TRBD1	TRBJ2-2	TGCGCCAGCAGCTTGCACCAGGGGGCCACCGGGGAGCTGTTTTTT	CASSLHQGATGELFF
TRBV5-4	-	TRBD2	TRBJ2-7	TGTGCCAGCAGCACAAACGCGGGGGTCTCCTACGAGCAGTACTTC	CASSTNAGVSYEQYF
TRBV7-2	once	-	TRBJ1-5	TGTGCCAGCAGCTTCCCAGGTAATCAGCCCCAGCATTTT	CASSFPGNQPQHF
TRBV7-9	-	-	TRBJ1-1	TGTGCCAGCAGCTTAGTACAGTCAAACACTGAAGCTTTCTTT	CASSLVQSNTEAFF
TRBV10-1	-	-	TRBJ2-5	TGCGCCAGCAGCCCCCTGGGGGCTGGGGAGACCCAGTACTTC	CASSPLGAGETQYF
TRBV20-1	-	TRBD2	TRBJ2-1	TGCTGTGCTAGTGGCGGGGGCGGGAGGACCCTCAATGAGCAGTTCTTC	CCASGGGGRTLNEQFF
TRBV21-1	-	-	TRBJ1-3	TGTGCCAGCAGCCCCCCGTGCAGGGCTGGAAACACCATATATTTT	CASSPPCRAGNTIYF
TRBV5-1	-	-	TRBJ1-1	TGCGCCAGCAGCTTGTTAGGCAGGGGTCCAACTGAAGCTTTCTTT	CASSLLGRGPTEAFF